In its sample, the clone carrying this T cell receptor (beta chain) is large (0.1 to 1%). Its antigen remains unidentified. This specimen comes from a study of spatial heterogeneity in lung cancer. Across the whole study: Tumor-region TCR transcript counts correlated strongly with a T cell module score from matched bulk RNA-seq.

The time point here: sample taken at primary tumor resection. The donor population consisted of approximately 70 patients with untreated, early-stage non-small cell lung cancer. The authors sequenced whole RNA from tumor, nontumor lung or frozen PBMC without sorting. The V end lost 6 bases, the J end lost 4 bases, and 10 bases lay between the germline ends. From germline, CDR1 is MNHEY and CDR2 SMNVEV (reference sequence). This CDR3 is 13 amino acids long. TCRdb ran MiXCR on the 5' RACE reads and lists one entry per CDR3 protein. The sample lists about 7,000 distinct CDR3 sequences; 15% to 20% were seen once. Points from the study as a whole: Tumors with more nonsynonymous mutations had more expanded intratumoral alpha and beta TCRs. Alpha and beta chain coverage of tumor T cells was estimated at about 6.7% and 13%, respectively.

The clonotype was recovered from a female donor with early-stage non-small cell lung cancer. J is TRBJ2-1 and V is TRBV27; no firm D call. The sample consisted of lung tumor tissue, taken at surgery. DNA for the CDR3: TGTGCCAGCAGAAGACTGAATTACAATGAGCAGTTCTTC. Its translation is CASRRLNYNEQFF.